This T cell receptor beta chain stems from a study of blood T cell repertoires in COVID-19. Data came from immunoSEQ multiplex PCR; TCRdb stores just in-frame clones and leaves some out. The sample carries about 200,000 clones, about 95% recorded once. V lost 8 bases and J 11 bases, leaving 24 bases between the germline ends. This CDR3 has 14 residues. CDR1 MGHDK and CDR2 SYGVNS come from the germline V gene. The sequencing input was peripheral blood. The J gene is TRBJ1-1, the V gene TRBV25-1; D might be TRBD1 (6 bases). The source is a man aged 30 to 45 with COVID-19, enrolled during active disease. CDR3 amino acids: CASQAQQGGSAAFF. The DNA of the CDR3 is TGTGCCAGCCAAGCCCAACAGGGAGGGAGTGCGGCTTTCTTT.